This TCR beta chain was captured in a study of blood T cell repertoires in COVID-19. Patients from Seattle were sampled longitudinally, starting during active infection. Original methodology: Amplification with reference gene primers provided the estimates of nucleated cell counts. Only in-frame clones appear in the TCRdb table, and some are missing; sequencing was by immunoSEQ multiplex PCR. For V, J and clone size, that table is used; D and trimming come from the DNA. The sample holds about 420,000 clones; 85% to 90% are singletons and the top ten take around 0.92%. V was trimmed by 8 bases and J by 0 bases, leaving 16 bases between them. The germline V gene encodes CDR1 SQVTM and CDR2 ANQGSEA. The CDR3 consists of 14 residues.

V gene TRBV29-1 combines with J gene TRBJ1-1; D is uncertain. This clonotype was sampled from a man between 18 and 29 years old with COVID-19, enrolled during active disease. The sequenced sample was peripheral blood. The CDR3 DNA sequence: TGCAGCTGCGGAGGAACAGCAATGAACACTGAAGCTTTCTTT. Protein product: CSCGGTAMNTEAFF.